This T cell receptor beta chain is drawn from a study of T cell responses to AZD1222 COVID-19 vaccine. Assay used: immunoSEQ multiplex PCR; TCRdb lists only in-frame clones, some missing. This table has about 88,000 clones, 92% appearing once. Sequenced material: peripheral blood, taken on day 0 of AZD1222 vaccination. This receptor was taken from an adult in good health.

CDR3: CASSEEVANEQFF. The DNA for the CDR3 is TGTGCCAGCAGTGAAGAGGTGGCCAATGAGCAGTTCTTC. The chain employs TRBV2 and TRBJ2-1; D gene ambiguous. The CDR3 loop spans 13 amino acids. Germline CDR1 SNHLY, CDR2 FYNNEI. Trimming removed 1 base from V and 6 bases from J, with 7 bases in between.